Detailed here is one T cell receptor (beta chain). This clone occurred once. The target of this receptor is not known. Per-base quality was not reported, and no clone a single base away is much larger than it. Other DNA sequences of this sample code for an identical CDR3. The entry originates in a study of technical replicates of blood from several donors (TCRdb year 2017). Libraries were constructed by the immunoSEQ multiplex PCR assay. Drawn from immuneACCESS, this table holds only the in-frame rearrangements with V and J called that TCRdb kept. Clones are partly lost; checked studies trace under half to an unresolved V gene and leave the rest unexplained. This sample holds over 60,000 clones; roughly 90% were observed only once. Of the sample, 4.8% is held by the ten largest clones. Specimen: PBMCs. The TCR originated in a human donor in good health. Some clones in this sample may be carry-over from other donors' samples.

At the DNA level, the sequence is TGTGCCATCAGTGAGTCTCGGGGTGGACAGCCCCAGCATTTT. This gives the protein CAISESRGGQPQHF. The chain couples TRBV10-3 to TRBJ1-5, with the D gene uncertain. V is shortened by 0 bases, J by 7 bases, and the region joining them spans 10 bases. In the germline V gene, CDR1 corresponds to ENHRY and CDR2 to SYGVKD. Spanning cysteine to phenylalanine, the CDR3 consists of 14 amino acids. The retained sequence is limited to the CDR3, 42 bases, with the frame set at the first base.